Given below is one T cell receptor beta chain in context. Authors' analysis steps: For nucleated cells, counts were estimated from reference gene primer amplification. Here immunoSEQ multiplex PCR was the method, and the copy in TCRdb shows in-frame clones only, minus some. The DNA was the basis for D and trimming; V, J and clone size are from that table. This repertoire shows a few hundred thousand clones, around nine tenths found once; its top ten account for just over 1%. This entry is derived from a study of blood T cell repertoires in COVID-19. Whole-study context: PBMCs, B-cell-depleted T cells, or T cells provided the cDNA or gDNA that made up the material.

The V and J ends lost 4 bases and 0 bases respectively, with 15 bases between them. Per the germline V gene, CDR1 is KGHSH and CDR2 is LQKENI. This CDR3 has 16 amino acids. Sequencing was done on a sample of PBMCs or T cells enriched from blood (not recorded which). This TCR derives from a woman aged 25-40 years who had been exposed to COVID-19. The V and J genes are TRBV18 and TRBJ1-1; perhaps TRBD1 as D (5 bases). The CDR3 region has the DNA TGTGCCAGCTCACTAAGTCAACAGGCAATGAACACTGAAGCTTTCTTT. It is translated as CASSLSQQAMNTEAFF.